This passage covers 20 T cell receptor beta chains from one sample sequenced in a study of blood T cells in healthy people across ages. A second PCR, run for roughly 7 to 11 cycles, used a sample-barcoded 5' primer plus a J-beta primer mix. TCRdb reanalysed the 5' RACE reads using MiXCR and keeps one entry per CDR3 protein. Of 600,000 to 1,000,000 distinct CDR3 sequences in the sample, nearly 60% are singletons; the top ten hold roughly 22%. Sequencing was carried out using blood. These receptors came from a man under 40 in good health.

This clonotype has just one count. The V call is TRBV6-5, the J call TRBJ1-1; tentative D call: TRBD1 (5 bases). This CDR3 has 15 residues. Germline assignment: CDR1 MNHEY and CDR2 SVGAGI. V lost 9 bases and J lost 0, with 17 bases in between. CDR3 in DNA: TGTGCCAGTAAAAATTCCGGGACGGTGAACACTGAAGCTTTCTTT. Protein sequence: CASKNSGTVNTEAFF.

The rearrangement uses TRBV7-8 and TRBJ1-2; D gene unclear. This CDR3 spans 15 amino acids. Germline V CDR1 and CDR2: SGHVS, FQNEAQ. The ends were cut back, 1 base at V and 0 bases at J, with 9 bases in the middle. CDR3 bases: TGTGCCAGCAGCTTAGACAGATCTCCTAACTATGGCTACACCTTC. This sequence encodes CASSLDRSPNYGYTF. Filled out from reference TRBV7-8 and TRBJ1-2, the complete variable domain reads GAGVSQSPRYKVAKRGQDVALRCDPISGHVSLFWYQQALGQGPEFLTYFQNEAQLDKSGLPSDRFFAERPEGSVSTLKIQRTQQEDSAVYLCASSLDRSPNYGYTFGSGTRLTVV.

The V gene is TRBV5-4, the J gene TRBJ2-3; 7 positions agree with TRBD1. With V trimmed by 5 bases and J by 4 bases, 7 bases remained unmatched. Germline V gene sequence: CDR1 SGHNT, CDR2 YYREEE (reference sequence). This CDR3 is built from 14 residues. CDR3 protein: CASRETGMADTQYF. The CDR3 DNA reads TGTGCCAGCAGGGAGACAGGGATGGCAGATACGCAGTATTTT.

The table lists this clonotype with a few counts. This chain connects TRBV7-9 to TRBJ2-4, with 10 bases lining up with TRBD2. CDR3 length: 15 amino acids. Germline V gene sequence: CDR1 SEHNR, CDR2 FQNEAQ (reference sequence). The trim removed 5 bases at V and 8 bases at J, leaving 9 bases unmatched. As DNA, the CDR3 is TGTGCCAGCAGCCCCCCCGGGACTAGCGTTCACATTCAGTACTTC. Residues: CASSPPGTSVHIQYF.

This clonotype was detected only a few times. In DNA form, the CDR3 reads TGTGCCAGCAGCGCATGGGTGAATCAGCCCCAGCATTTT. This gives the protein CASSAWVNQPQHF. This rearrangement joins TRBV7-2 to TRBJ1-5; D ambiguous. Germline loops: CDR1 SGHTA, CDR2 FQGNSA. CDR3 size: 13 residues. V lost 5 bases and J 4 bases, leaving 9 bases between the germline ends.

This chain connects TRBV11-2 to TRBJ1-6; D possibly corresponds to TRBD1 (6 bases). Germline V CDR1 and CDR2: SGHAT, FQNNGV. The CDR3 length is 16 residues. V was shortened by 2 bases and J by 9 bases, with 17 bases between the two germline ends. The CDR3 protein is CASSLRTVFGASPLHF. The CDR3 DNA sequence: TGTGCCAGCAGCTTACGGACAGTTTTCGGGGCTTCACCCCTCCACTTT.

The genes are TRBV11-1 and TRBJ2-5, with TRBD2 identical over 8 bases. Germline CDR1 reads SGHAT; CDR2 reads FQDESV (reference sequence). The V and J ends lost 5 bases and 1 base, in that order; junction bases with no gene match: 9. This CDR3 spans 16 amino acids. CDR3 nucleotides: TGTGCCAGCAGCCGTGGTCTAGCGGGCTTCCAAGAGACCCAGTACTTC. Its protein is CASSRGLAGFQETQYF. Full variable domain (rest looked up from reference TRBV11-1 and TRBJ2-5): EAEVAQSPRYKITEKSQAVAFWCDPISGHATLYWYRQILGQGPELLVQFQDESVVDDSQLPKDRFSAERLKGVDSTLKIQPAELGDSAMYLCASSRGLAGFQETQYFGPGTRLLVL.

This clonotype was counted only a few times. V is TRBV4-3 and J is TRBJ2-3, with 10 bases aligning to TRBD1. Germline assignment: CDR1 LGHNA and CDR2 YSLEER. This CDR3 spans 16 amino acids. J gave up 6 bases and V 1 base, and 7 bases lay outside the gene matches. The CDR3 region has the DNA TGCGCCAGCAGCCAAGCCGGGACAGGGGTCTCGGATACGCAGTATTTT. Translation: CASSQAGTGVSDTQYF.

The J gene is TRBJ2-5, the V gene TRBV29-1, with 9 bases matching TRBD2. Looked up from germline, CDR1 is SQVTM and CDR2 is ANQGSEA. Unmatched junction bases numbered 8, after V lost 2 bases and J lost 4 bases. The CDR3 is 15 amino acids. Written as DNA, the CDR3 is TGCAGCGTTGAAATTACCGGCGGGAGGGCAGAGACCCAGTACTTC. This translates into CSVEITGGRAETQYF.

The chain has TRBV20-1 and TRBJ2-3; D gene uncertain. In germline, CDR1 is DFQATT, CDR2 SNEGSKA (reference sequence). The CDR3 loop spans 14 amino acids. V shed 6 bases and J shed 0 bases, with 13 bases lying between them. CDR3 bases: TGCAGTGCCCAACACACATTAAGCACAGATACGCAGTATTTT. Protein product: CSAQHTLSTDTQYF.

This chain uses TRBV20-1 with TRBJ1-3; no firm D call. V lost 0 bases and J lost 5, with 8 bases in between. The CDR3 contains 13 residues. Germline assignment: CDR1 DFQATT and CDR2 SNEGSKA (reference sequence). CDR3 sequence (DNA): TGCAGTGCTAGAGATAGTGGACGAAACACCATATATTTT. Its protein is CSARDSGRNTIYF.

For this clonotype: The junction and the germline gene differ at one end; a read error may be behind it. The chain employs TRBV6-2 or TRBV6-3 and TRBJ1-1; TRBD1 might be the D (5 bases). The CDR3 length is 11 residues. Germline CDR1 and CDR2: MNHEY and SVGEGT. The DNA of the CDR3 is TGCGCGGCCCGGGACGTGTCTGAAGCTTTCTTT. It codes for CAARDVSEAFF.

This clonotype was recorded a few times. The chain couples TRBV29-1 to TRBJ2-5; perhaps TRBD1 as D (6 bases). With 7 bases removed from V and 6 bases from J, the gap between germline ends came to 18 bases. Germline-derived CDR1 and CDR2 are SQVTM and ANQGSEA. The CDR3 sequence is 13 residues long. The CDR3 is CSGQQGARKTQYF. The CDR3, as DNA: TGCAGCGGTCAACAGGGAGCTCGGAAGACCCAGTACTTC.

The rearrangement joins TRBV20-1 to TRBJ1-5; D gene unclear. The ends were cut back, 3 bases at V and 0 bases at J, with 18 bases in the middle. Germline CDR1 reads DFQATT; CDR2 reads SNEGSKA (reference sequence). CDR3 length: 17 amino acids. CDR3 in amino acids: CSARGNKAQYSNQPQHF. The CDR3 region has the DNA TGCAGTGCTAGGGGAAACAAGGCCCAGTATAGCAATCAGCCCCAGCATTTT.

This clonotype was recorded a few times. The chain joins TRBV29-1 to TRBJ2-7; D remains ambiguous. The germline CDR1 and CDR2 sequences are SQVTM and ANQGSEA. V lost 5 bases and J 5 bases, leaving 16 bases between the germline ends. The CDR3 totals 13 residues. CDR3 nucleotide sequence: TGCAGCGTTATTTTCCACTACGCTGACGAGCAGTACTTC. It codes for CSVIFHYADEQYF.

This clonotype was counted a few times. V and J are TRBV20-1 and TRBJ2-3; D might be TRBD1 or TRBD2, each matching 5 bases. The CDR3 spans 13 residues. Germline CDR1 and CDR2: DFQATT and SNEGSKA (reference sequence). Trimming cost V 6 bases and J 3 bases, with 13 bases left between them. CDR3 region: CSAELGTTDTQYF. In DNA, the CDR3 is TGCAGTGCCGAACTCGGGACGACAGATACGCAGTATTTT.

On this clonotype: The junction differs from germline at one of its ends, possibly a read error. This chain uses TRBV7-9 with TRBJ1-2, with D uncertain. CDR3 length equals 13 residues. Germline CDR1 and CDR2: SEHNR and FQNEAQ (reference sequence). The CDR3 nucleotides are TGTGCCAGCGGCTTACCCTCATTTAGGGGCTACACCTTC. Translating gives CASGLPSFRGYTF. The variable domain in full, completed from reference TRBV7-9 and TRBJ1-2, reads DTGVSQNPRHKITKRGQNVTFRCDPISEHNRLYWYRQTLGQGPEFLTYFQNEAQLEKSRLLSDRFSAERPKGSFSTLEIQRTEQGDSAMYLCASGLPSFRGYTFGSGTRLTVV.

This clonotype was recorded once. This rearrangement joins TRBV6-2 or TRBV6-3 to TRBJ1-5, with a possible D match to TRBD1 (6 bases). Germline CDR1 reads MNHEY; CDR2 reads SVGEGT. This CDR3 region has 15 residues. V lost 7 bases and J 6 bases, leaving 19 bases between the germline ends. CDR3 nucleotide sequence: TGTGCCAGCAACTTCAATGGAGGGGGAGGTCAGCCCCAGCATTTT. Residues: CASNFNGGGGQPQHF.

The V and J genes are TRBV29-1 and TRBJ1-2; no definite D call. CDR3 length equals 11 residues. CDR1 SQVTM and CDR2 ANQGSEA come from the germline V gene. Deletions cut 7 bases from V and 4 bases from J, with 10 bases between. This CDR3 is CSAWEVYGYTF. The CDR3, as DNA: TGCAGCGCCTGGGAGGTCTATGGCTACACCTTC.

The chain links TRBV9 to TRBJ2-4; the match to TRBD2 covers 11 bases. The DNA end is more similar to TRBJ2-7, so the J call may be wrong. Germline V gene lookup returns CDR1 SGDLS and CDR2 YYNGEE. CDR3 length equals 15 residues. CDR3 loop: CASSVTGTSGYEQYF. CDR3 sequence (DNA): TGTGCCAGCAGCGTCACCGGGACTAGCGGCTACGAGCAGTACTTC.